These 11 T cell receptor beta chains originate from one sample sequenced in a study of blood T cells in healthy people across ages. For the second PCR, which ran for roughly 6 to 11 cycles, a sample-barcoded 5' primer and a J-beta primer mix were used. TCRdb ran MiXCR on the 5' RACE reads and lists one entry per CDR3 protein. The table shows 890,000 or so distinct CDR3 sequences, with less than 80% occurring only once. Sequencing input: blood. The receptors were gathered from a man aged 25 to 40 in good health.

The chain uses TRBV10-3 and TRBJ2-5, with 8 positions matching TRBD2. The V gene end was trimmed by 0 bases and the J gene end by 5 bases; junction bases not matched to a gene: 11. From germline, CDR1 is ENHRY and CDR2 SYGVKD. The CDR3 totals 17 residues. Here the CDR3 DNA reads TGTGCCATCAGTGAGTCGTTGAGCGGGGGCAGATGGGAGACCCAGTACTTC. Amino acids: CAISESLSGGRWETQYF.

The V gene is TRBV7-9, the J gene TRBJ2-5, with 7 nucleotides matching TRBD1. The CDR3 extends over 15 amino acids. The germline gives CDR1 SEHNR, CDR2 FQNEAQ (reference sequence). Trimming cost V 1 base and J 4 bases; bases outside gene matches: 6. CDR3 nucleotides: TGTGCCAGCAGCTTAGGGGGGACAGCCCTAGAGACCCAGTACTTC. Translating gives CASSLGGTALETQYF. Based on the CDR3 plus reference TRBV7-9 and TRBJ2-5, the full variable domain is DTGVSQNPRHKITKRGQNVTFRCDPISEHNRLYWYRQTLGQGPEFLTYFQNEAQLEKSRLLSDRFSAERPKGSFSTLEIQRTEQGDSAMYLCASSLGGTALETQYFGPGTRLLVL.

CDR3 sequence reads: CASSGSGARYNEQYF. In DNA form, the CDR3 reads TGTGCCAGCAGCGGCTCCGGGGCGCGCTACAATGAGCAGTACTTC. The chain couples TRBV9 to TRBJ2-1; TRBD1 or TRBD2 may be the D gene (5 bases each). TRBJ2-7 matches the DNA end more closely, so the J call is doubtful. The germline gives CDR1 SGDLS, CDR2 YYNGEE. The CDR3 length is 15 residues.

This chain uses TRBV2 with TRBJ2-5, with TRBD1 matching 8 bases. The germline V gene has CDR1 SNHLY and CDR2 FYNNEI. The J segment lost 11 bases and the V segment lost 7 bases, leaving 18 bases of the junction unmatched. The length of the CDR3 is 15 residues. The CDR3 DNA follows: TGTGCCAGCAATGGCGGGACAGGTACCTACAATGAGCAGTACTTC. Protein: CASNGGTGTYNEQYF.

Only a few counts were recorded for this clonotype. The chain has TRBV20-1 and TRBJ2-7; a weak D match, TRBD2 (5 bases). The CDR3 is 13 amino acids. Germline values: CDR1 DFQATT, CDR2 SNEGSKA (reference sequence). Between the trimmed V and J ends, which lost 3 bases and 5 bases, there was a span of 14 bases. The CDR3 here is CSASGPGLDEQYF. CDR3 nucleotides: TGCAGTGCTAGTGGCCCCGGACTGGACGAGCAGTACTTC.

This clonotype was seen only a few times. The chain is built from TRBV7-9 and TRBJ1-2; D is perhaps TRBD1 (6 bases). CDR1 and CDR2 (germline): SEHNR, FQNEAQ (reference sequence). This CDR3 is 13 amino acids long. V gave up 7 bases and J gave up 2 bases, with 11 bases separating them. CDR3 DNA sequence: TGTGCCAGCAACAGGGACACCAACTATGGCTACACCTTC. It specifies CASNRDTNYGYTF.

DNA of the CDR3: TGCAGTGCTCACAGGGACAATGAGCAGTTCTTC. The encoded protein is CSAHRDNEQFF. The rearrangement uses TRBV20-1 and TRBJ2-1; TRBD1 is a possible D gene (6 bases). Germline loops: CDR1 DFQATT, CDR2 SNEGSKA (reference sequence). The ends were cut back, 5 bases at V and 5 bases at J, with 7 bases in the middle. This CDR3 region has 11 residues.

This chain joins TRBV28 and TRBJ2-1; 7 positions agree with TRBD2. This CDR3 comprises 14 residues. Losses at the gene ends were 8 bases for V and 8 bases for J; bases not matched to a gene: 12. Germline V gives CDR1 MDHEN, CDR2 SYDVKM. The CDR3 loop is CASVLGGGLDEQFF. DNA for the CDR3: TGTGCCAGCGTTTTGGGGGGGGGGTTGGATGAGCAGTTCTTC.

This chain connects TRBV4-3 to TRBJ1-5; a possible D gene is TRBD1 (6 bases). Germline CDR1 reads LGHNA; CDR2 reads YSLEER. This CDR3 is built from 16 residues. V lost 0 bases and J lost 7, with 16 bases in between. CDR3 sequence reads: CASSQDRAGEGQPQHF. The CDR3, as DNA: TGCGCCAGCAGCCAAGATCGGGCAGGGGAGGGACAGCCCCAGCATTTT.

The chain is built from TRBV28 and TRBJ2-7; D is possibly TRBD1 or TRBD2 (5 bases each). Looked up from germline, CDR1 is MDHEN and CDR2 is SYDVKM. The germline V and J ends were trimmed by 6 bases and 4 bases, with 19 bases remaining between them. The CDR3 length is 15 residues. The CDR3 loop is CASRAEEDWGYEQYF. DNA of the CDR3: TGTGCCAGCAGGGCCGAAGAAGATTGGGGGTACGAGCAGTACTTC.

This rearrangement joins TRBV7-6 to TRBJ1-1; D is ambiguous. The ends were cut back, 1 base at V and 1 base at J, with 10 bases in the middle. The CDR3 runs to 15 residues. Germline V CDR1 and CDR2: SGHVS, FNYEAQ. Written as DNA, the CDR3 is TGTGCCAGCAGCTTAGAGGCCAGAAGGAACACTGAAGCTTTCTTT. Translation gives CASSLEARRNTEAFF.